Listed here is a single T cell receptor beta chain. It lacks a known antigen. Base qualities are not provided; no much larger clone lies one nucleotide away. Including the terminal cysteine and phenylalanine, the CDR3 comprises 14 residues. Only CDR3 DNA remains: 42 bases, in frame from the first base. Each collaborating institution followed its own protocols to collect whole blood in K2EDTA tubes. For TCRbeta analysis, collaborators shipped samples as frozen whole blood, isolated PBMCs, or DNA extracted from either of those sample types. TCRbeta CDR3 regions were amplified from genomic DNA by means of the immunoSEQ Assay, a bias-controlled multiplex PCR. In the source study's methods: The number of nucleated cells in each sample was estimated from the amplification of reference gene primers within the assay. To quantify the absolute abundance of each unique TCRbeta CDR3 rearrangement, sequence reads were collapsed and filtered. For each sample, productive Simpson clonality was calculated as the square root of Simpson's diversity index across productive rearrangements. Here the immuneACCESS table is served through TCRdb, limited to in-frame sequences with V and J called. Missing clones are a known gap in these copies; in checked studies unresolved V genes cover under half, and the rest lacks a known reason. Clone size and V and J calls were adopted from that table, with D and trimming inferred from the DNA. A total of about 250,000 clones appear in this sample, around nine tenths of them only once. 3% to 3.5% of the sample goes to the ten largest clones.

These data come from a study of blood T cell repertoires in COVID-19 (dated by TCRdb to 2020 to 2022). About the full investigation: The collaborator samples originated in the United States, Italy and Spain and spanned the acute and convalescent phases of COVID-19. The material from the prospective study consisted of cDNA or gDNA derived from T cells, B-cell-depleted T cells, or PBMCs. Deeply sampled blood TCRbeta repertoires from subjects exposed to, actively infected with, or recovered from COVID-19 were included in the dataset. The repertoires were released in a freely available public database meant as a resource for research on the immune response to SARS-CoV-2. The samples were drawn from two sources: the first 160 participants of the ongoing ImmuneRACE study, and 1,200 or so subjects contributed by 6 global collaborators. The sample metadata nearly always contained a de-identified subject ID, COVID-19 status, age in years and sex. HLA class I and class II types, where available, came from metadata supplied by the sample provider rather than from assay-based typing.

Broad study findings and their caveats: How much clinical and demographic metadata was included differed by source and by participant, and the metadata was provided uncurated.

The sequence joins TRBV21-1 to TRBJ1-5; TRBD1 is the table's D call, not checked against the DNA. TRBV21-1 is marked as a pseudogene. The clonotype was recovered from a man aged 18 to 30 with active or convalescent COVID-19. Sequenced material: peripheral blood. CDR3 reads: CASSSRQGNQPQHF. The sequenced DNA: TGTGCCAGCAGCTCTCGACAGGGGAATCAGCCCCAGCATTTT.